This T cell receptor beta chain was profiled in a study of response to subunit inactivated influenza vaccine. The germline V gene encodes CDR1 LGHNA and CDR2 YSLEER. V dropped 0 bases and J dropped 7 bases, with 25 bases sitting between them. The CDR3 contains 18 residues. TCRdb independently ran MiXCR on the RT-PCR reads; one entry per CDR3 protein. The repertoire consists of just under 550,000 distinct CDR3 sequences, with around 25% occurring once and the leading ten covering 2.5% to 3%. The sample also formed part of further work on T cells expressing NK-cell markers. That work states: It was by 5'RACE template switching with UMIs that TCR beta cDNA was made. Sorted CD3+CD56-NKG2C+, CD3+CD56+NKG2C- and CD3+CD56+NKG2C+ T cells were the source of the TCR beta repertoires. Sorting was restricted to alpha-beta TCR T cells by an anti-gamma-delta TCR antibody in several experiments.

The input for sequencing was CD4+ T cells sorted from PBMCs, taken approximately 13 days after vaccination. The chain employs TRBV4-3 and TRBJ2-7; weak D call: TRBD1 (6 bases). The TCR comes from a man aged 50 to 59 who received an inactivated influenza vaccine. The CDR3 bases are TGCGCCAGCAGCCAAGATCCTAGTCGAGGACAGCTCCCATCTGAGCAGTACTTC. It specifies CASSQDPSRGQLPSEQYF.